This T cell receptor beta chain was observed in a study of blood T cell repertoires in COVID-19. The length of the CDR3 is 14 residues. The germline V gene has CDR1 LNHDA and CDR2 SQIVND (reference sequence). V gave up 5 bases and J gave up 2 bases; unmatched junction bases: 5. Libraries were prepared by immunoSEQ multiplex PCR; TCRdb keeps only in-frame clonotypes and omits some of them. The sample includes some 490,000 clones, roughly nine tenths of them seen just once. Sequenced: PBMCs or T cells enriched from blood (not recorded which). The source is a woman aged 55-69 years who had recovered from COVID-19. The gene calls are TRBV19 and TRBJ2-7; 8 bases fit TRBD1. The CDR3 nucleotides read TGTGCCAGTAGTTCCGGGACAGGCCCCTACGAGCAGTACTTC. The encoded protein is CASSSGTGPYEQYF.